These T cell receptor beta chains were read from a single sample in a study of T cell responses to AZD1222 COVID-19 vaccine. Here immunoSEQ multiplex PCR was the method, and the copy in TCRdb shows in-frame clones only, minus some. The sample shows 180,000 or so clones, roughly 92% of them seen only once. Sequences were derived from peripheral blood, sampled on day 0 of AZD1222 vaccination. These receptors all come from an adult in good health. CDR3s include the opening cysteine and the closing phenylalanine or tryptophan. The D gene is left open where the match is weak. Clone size is not always given. Where it is, it says once, few, many or a class for expanded clones.

clone size	D gene	J gene	V gene	CDR3 protein	CDR3 DNA
-	TRBD1	TRBJ2-3	TRBV14	CASSQLGTVRHTQYF	TGTGCCAGCAGCCAACTTGGGACAGTAAGGCATACGCAGTATTTT
-	-	TRBJ1-1	TRBV7-9	CASLLKDSSTEAFF	TGTGCCAGCCTATTAAAGGACAGTTCCACTGAAGCTTTCTTT
once	-	TRBJ2-3	TRBV23-1	CASRGGPDTQYF	TGCGCCAGCAGAGGGGGTCCGGATACGCAGTATTTT
-	-	TRBJ2-3	TRBV27	CASSPRADTQYF	TGTGCCAGCAGTCCCCGGGCGGATACGCAGTATTTT
-	TRBD1	TRBJ1-2	TRBV27	CASSFTGGLYGYTF	TGTGCCAGCAGTTTCACAGGGGGCTTATATGGCTACACCTTC
-	TRBD1	TRBJ1-1	TRBV5-1	CASSSTGGSRDTEAFF	TGCGCCAGCAGCTCGACAGGGGGCTCGAGGGACACTGAAGCTTTCTTT
-	TRBD1	TRBJ2-7	TRBV28	CASSPTGDEQYF	TGTGCCAGCAGTCCGACAGGGGACGAGCAGTACTTC
-	TRBD2	TRBJ2-2	TRBV9	CASSVRGANTGELFF	TGTGCCAGCAGCGTACGGGGGGCGAACACCGGGGAGCTGTTTTTT
-	-	TRBJ2-5	TRBV5-4	CASSRQGQETQYF	TGTGCCAGCAGCCGGCAGGGACAAGAGACCCAGTACTTC
-	-	TRBJ2-3	TRBV5-5	CASSLEGPGDTQYF	TGTGCCAGCAGCTTGGAGGGGCCGGGAGATACGCAGTATTTT
-	TRBD1	TRBJ1-5	TRBV10-1	CARPGQGVYSNQPQHF	TGCGCCAGGCCGGGACAGGGGGTTTATAGCAATCAGCCCCAGCATTTT
-	-	TRBJ1-2	TRBV5-5	CASSFGATESYGYTF	TGTGCCAGCAGCTTCGGGGCGACAGAAAGCTATGGCTACACCTTC
-	-	TRBJ1-3	TRBV11-2	CASSLISGNTIYF	TGTGCCAGCAGTCTTATCTCTGGAAACACCATATATTTT
few	-	TRBJ1-1	TRBV6-5	CASSYGGMNTEAFF	TGTGCCAGCAGTTACGGGGGGATGAACACTGAAGCTTTCTTT
-	-	TRBJ1-2	TRBV28	CASNLDGNYGYTF	TGTGCCAGCAATCTTGACGGGAACTATGGCTACACCTTC
-	TRBD1	TRBJ2-7	TRBV2	CASSPRGTSYEQYF	TGTGCCAGCAGCCCCAGGGGGACCTCCTACGAGCAGTACTTC
-	-	TRBJ2-2	TRBV3-1/TRBV3-2	CASSPTGALSPGELFF	TGTGCCAGCAGCCCAACCGGGGCTCTTAGTCCCGGGGAGCTGTTTTTT